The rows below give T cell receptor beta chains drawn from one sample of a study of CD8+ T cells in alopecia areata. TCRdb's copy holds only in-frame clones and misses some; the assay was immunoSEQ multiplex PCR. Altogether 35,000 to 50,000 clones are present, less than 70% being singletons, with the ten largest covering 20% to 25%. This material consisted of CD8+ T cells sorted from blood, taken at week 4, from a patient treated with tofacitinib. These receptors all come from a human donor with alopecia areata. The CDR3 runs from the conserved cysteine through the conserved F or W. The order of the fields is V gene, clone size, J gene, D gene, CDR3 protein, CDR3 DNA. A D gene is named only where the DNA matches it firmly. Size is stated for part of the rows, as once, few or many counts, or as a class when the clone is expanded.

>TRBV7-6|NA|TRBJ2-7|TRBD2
CASSPGLAAYEQYF
TGTGCCAGCAGCCCAGGACTAGCGGCCTACGAGCAGTACTTC
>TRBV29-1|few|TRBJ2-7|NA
CSVEDTQGTYEQYF
TGCAGCGTTGAAGACACCCAGGGGACCTACGAGCAGTACTTC
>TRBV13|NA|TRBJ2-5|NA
CASSLWGEETQYF
TGTGCCAGCAGCTTGTGGGGAGAAGAGACCCAGTACTTC
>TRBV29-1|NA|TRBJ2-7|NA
CSVTQLVDSYEQYF
TGCAGCGTTACCCAGCTGGTAGACTCCTACGAGCAGTACTTC
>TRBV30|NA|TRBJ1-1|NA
CAGGQSNTEAFF
TGTGCCGGCGGACAGTCGAACACTGAAGCTTTCTTT
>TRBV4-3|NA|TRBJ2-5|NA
CASSQDRGRREETQYF
TGCGCCAGCAGCCAAGATAGGGGACGGAGGGAAGAGACCCAGTACTTC
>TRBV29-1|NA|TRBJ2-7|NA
CSVSYQDRSYEQYF
TGCAGCGTTTCTTATCAGGACAGATCCTACGAGCAGTACTTC
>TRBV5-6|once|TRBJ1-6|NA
CASSLRNSPLHF
TGTGCCAGCAGCTTGAGGAATTCACCCCTCCACTTT
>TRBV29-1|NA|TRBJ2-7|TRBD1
CSVVGGEDYEQYF
TGCAGCGTTGTAGGGGGCGAAGACTACGAGCAGTACTTC
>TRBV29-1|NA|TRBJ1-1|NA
CSAHGGSGLGAFF
TGCAGCGCACACGGGGGATCGGGCCTTGGGGCTTTCTTT
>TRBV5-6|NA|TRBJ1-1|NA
CASSLKNTEAFF
TGTGCCAGCAGCCTAAAGAACACTGAAGCTTTCTTT
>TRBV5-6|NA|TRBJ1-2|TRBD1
CASSGQGDVGYTF
TGTGCCAGCAGCGGACAGGGGGATGTCGGCTACACCTTC
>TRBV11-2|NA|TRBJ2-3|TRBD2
CASSFGRPGLAGGRDTQYF
TGTGCCAGCAGCTTCGGTAGACCGGGACTAGCGGGGGGGCGAGATACGCAGTATTTT
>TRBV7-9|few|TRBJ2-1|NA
CASSPPGEYTNEQFF
TGTGCCAGCAGCCCCCCAGGGGAGTATACCAATGAGCAGTTCTTC